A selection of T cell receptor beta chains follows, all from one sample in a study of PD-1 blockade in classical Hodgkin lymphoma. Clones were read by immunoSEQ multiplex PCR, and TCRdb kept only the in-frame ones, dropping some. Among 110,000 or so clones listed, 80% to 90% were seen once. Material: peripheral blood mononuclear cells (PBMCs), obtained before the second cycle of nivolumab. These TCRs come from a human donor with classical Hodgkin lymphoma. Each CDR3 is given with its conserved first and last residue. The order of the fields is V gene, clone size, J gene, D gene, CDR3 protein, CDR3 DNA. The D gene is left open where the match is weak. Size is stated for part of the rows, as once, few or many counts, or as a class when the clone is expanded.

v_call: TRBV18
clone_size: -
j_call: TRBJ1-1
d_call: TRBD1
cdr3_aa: CASSPAGQVNTEAFF
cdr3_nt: TGTGCCAGCTCACCAGCTGGACAGGTTAACACTGAAGCTTTCTTT

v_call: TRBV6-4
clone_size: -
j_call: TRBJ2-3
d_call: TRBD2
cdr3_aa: CASSVLATDTQYF
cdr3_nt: TGTGCCAGCAGTGTACTAGCGACAGATACGCAGTATTTT

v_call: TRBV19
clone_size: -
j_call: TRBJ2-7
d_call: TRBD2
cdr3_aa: CASSNLAGSSYEQYF
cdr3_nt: TGTGCCAGTAGTAACCTAGCGGGGAGCTCCTACGAGCAGTACTTC

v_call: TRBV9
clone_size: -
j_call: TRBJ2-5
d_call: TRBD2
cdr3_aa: CASSLGASGFQETQYF
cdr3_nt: TGTGCCAGCAGCCTAGGGGCTAGCGGGTTCCAAGAGACCCAGTACTTC

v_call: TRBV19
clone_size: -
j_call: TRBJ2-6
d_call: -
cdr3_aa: CASSSRGANVLTF
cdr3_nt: TGTGCCAGTAGTTCCCGTGGGGCCAACGTCCTGACTTTC

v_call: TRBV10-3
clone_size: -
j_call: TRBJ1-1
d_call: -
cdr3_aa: CAISVKGNTEAFF
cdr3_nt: TGTGCCATCAGTGTAAAGGGTAACACTGAAGCTTTCTTT

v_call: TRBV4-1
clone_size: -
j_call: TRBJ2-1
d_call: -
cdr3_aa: CASSLPTSREQFF
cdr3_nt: TGCGCCAGCAGCCTTCCGACTAGTCGTGAGCAGTTCTTC

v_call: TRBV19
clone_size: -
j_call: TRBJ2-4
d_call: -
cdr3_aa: CASSIWGHPLAKNIQYF
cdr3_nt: TGTGCCAGTAGTATATGGGGACACCCTTTAGCCAAAAACATTCAGTACTTC

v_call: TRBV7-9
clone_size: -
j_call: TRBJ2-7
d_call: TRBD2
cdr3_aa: CASSLAFRTSGTIHEQYF
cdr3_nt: TGTGCCAGCAGCTTAGCGTTTCGGACTAGCGGGACAATCCACGAGCAGTACTTC

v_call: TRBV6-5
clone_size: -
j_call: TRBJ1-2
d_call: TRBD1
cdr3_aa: CASSPAGQGAYGYTF
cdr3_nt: TGTGCCAGCAGTCCCGCCGGACAGGGGGCCTATGGCTACACCTTC

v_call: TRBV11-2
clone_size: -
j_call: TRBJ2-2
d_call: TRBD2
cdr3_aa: CASSAGLAGAGGELFF
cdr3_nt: TGTGCCAGCAGCGCGGGACTAGCGGGAGCAGGAGGGGAGCTGTTTTTT

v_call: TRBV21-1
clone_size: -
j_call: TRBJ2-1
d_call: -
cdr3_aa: CAPRVLAYDNEQFF
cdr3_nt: TGTGCCCCCAGGGTTCTGGCATACGACAATGAGCAGTTCTTC

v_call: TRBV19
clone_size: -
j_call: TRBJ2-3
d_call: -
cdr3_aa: CASSIGGRVRTDTQYF
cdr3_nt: TGTGCCAGTAGTATAGGGGGCAGGGTGCGCACAGATACGCAGTATTTT

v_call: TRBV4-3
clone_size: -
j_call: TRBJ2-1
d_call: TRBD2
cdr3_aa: CASRGSSYNEQFF
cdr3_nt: TGCGCCAGCCGCGGGAGTAGCTACAATGAGCAGTTCTTC

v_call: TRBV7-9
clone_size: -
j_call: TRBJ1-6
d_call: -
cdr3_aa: CAISRAYVNSPLHF
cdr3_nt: TGTGCCATCTCCCGGGCGTATGTTAATTCACCCCTCCACTTT

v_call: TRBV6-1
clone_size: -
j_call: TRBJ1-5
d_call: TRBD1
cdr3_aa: CASSELRDSSNQPQHF
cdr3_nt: TGTGCCAGCAGTGAGTTGAGGGACAGTAGCAATCAGCCCCAGCATTTT

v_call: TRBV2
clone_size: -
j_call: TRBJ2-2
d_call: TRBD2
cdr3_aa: CASRGLALGELFF
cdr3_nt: TGTGCCAGCAGGGGACTAGCTCTGGGGGAGCTGTTTTTT

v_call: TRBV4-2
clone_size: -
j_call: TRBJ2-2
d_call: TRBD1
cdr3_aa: CASSQVPGTGGAEDTGELFF
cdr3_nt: TGTGCCAGCAGCCAAGTACCCGGGACAGGGGGCGCGGAGGACACCGGGGAGCTGTTTTTT

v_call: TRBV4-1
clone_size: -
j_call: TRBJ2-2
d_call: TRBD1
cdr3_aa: CASSHGTANTGELFF
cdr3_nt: TGCGCCAGCAGCCACGGGACAGCGAACACCGGGGAGCTGTTTTTT

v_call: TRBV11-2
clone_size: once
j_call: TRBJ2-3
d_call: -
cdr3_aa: CASTLGGGTDTQYF
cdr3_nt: TGTGCCAGCACCCTCGGAGGTGGCACAGATACGCAGTATTTT

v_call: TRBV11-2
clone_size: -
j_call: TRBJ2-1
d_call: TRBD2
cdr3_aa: CASSSFRSGTSGEQFF
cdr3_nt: TGTGCCAGCAGCTCCTTTCGATCCGGGACTAGCGGAGAGCAGTTCTTC

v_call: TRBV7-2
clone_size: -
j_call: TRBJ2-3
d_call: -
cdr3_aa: CASSLGMGLRRDTQYF
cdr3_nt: TGTGCCAGCAGCTTAGGTATGGGCTTGAGGCGGGATACGCAGTATTTT

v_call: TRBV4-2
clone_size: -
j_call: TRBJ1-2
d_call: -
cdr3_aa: CASSQDLGRQNGYTF
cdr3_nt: TGTGCCAGCAGCCAAGATCTAGGCAGGCAGAACGGCTACACCTTC

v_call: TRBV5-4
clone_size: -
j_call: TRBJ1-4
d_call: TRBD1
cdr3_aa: CASSWQGADNEKLFF
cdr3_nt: TGTGCCAGCAGCTGGCAGGGGGCCGATAATGAAAAACTGTTTTTT

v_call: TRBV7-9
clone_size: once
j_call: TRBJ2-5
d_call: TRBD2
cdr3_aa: CASSYGTSGQETQYF
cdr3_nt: TGTGCCAGCAGCTACGGGACTAGCGGACAAGAGACCCAGTACTTC

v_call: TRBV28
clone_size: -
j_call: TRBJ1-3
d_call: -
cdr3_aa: CASSQTGTAGNTIYF
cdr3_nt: TGTGCCAGCAGTCAAACCGGGACTGCCGGAAACACCATATATTTT

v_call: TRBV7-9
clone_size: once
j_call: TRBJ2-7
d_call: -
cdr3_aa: CASSSGTSEQYF
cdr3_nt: TGTGCCAGCAGCTCCGGGACCTCGGAGCAGTACTTC

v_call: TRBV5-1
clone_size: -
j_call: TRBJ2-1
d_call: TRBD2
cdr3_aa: CASSLSRWTSDDEQFF
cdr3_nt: TGCGCCAGCAGCCTGAGCCGGTGGACTAGCGACGATGAGCAGTTCTTC

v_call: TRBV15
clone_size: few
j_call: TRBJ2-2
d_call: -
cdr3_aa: CATSREGGTGNTGELFF
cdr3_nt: TGTGCCACCAGCAGAGAGGGGGGGACAGGGAACACCGGGGAGCTGTTTTTT

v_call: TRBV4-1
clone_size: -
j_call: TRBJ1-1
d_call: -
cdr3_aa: CASSHTVPQRAFF
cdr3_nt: TGCGCCAGCAGCCATACCGTACCCCAAAGAGCTTTCTTT

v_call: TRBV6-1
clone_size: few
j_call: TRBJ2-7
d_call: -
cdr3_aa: CASREDGNEQYF
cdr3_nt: TGTGCCAGCAGGGAGGACGGTAACGAGCAGTACTTC

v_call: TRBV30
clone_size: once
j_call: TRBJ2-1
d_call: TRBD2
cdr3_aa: CAWTPDLLPSGIVREQFF
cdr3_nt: TGTGCCTGGACTCCCGACCTACTTCCCAGCGGGATAGTGAGGGAGCAGTTCTTC

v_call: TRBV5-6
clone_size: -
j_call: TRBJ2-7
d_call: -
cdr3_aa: CASSLAGRTYEQYF
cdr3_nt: TGTGCCAGCAGCTTGGCTGGCCGAACCTACGAGCAGTACTTC

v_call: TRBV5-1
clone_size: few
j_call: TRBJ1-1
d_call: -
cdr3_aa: CASRIATGNTEAFF
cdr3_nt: TGCGCCAGCAGAATTGCGACAGGGAACACTGAAGCTTTCTTT

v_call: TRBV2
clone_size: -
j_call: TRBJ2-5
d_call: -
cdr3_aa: CASASLGQETQYF
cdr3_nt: TGTGCCAGCGCTAGTTTAGGGCAAGAGACCCAGTACTTC

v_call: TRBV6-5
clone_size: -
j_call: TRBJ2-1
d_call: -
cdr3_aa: CASSQAGQQFF
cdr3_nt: TGTGCCAGCAGTCAAGCGGGCCAGCAGTTCTTC

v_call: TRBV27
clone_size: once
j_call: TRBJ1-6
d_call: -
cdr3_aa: CASSLSMGLANSPLHF
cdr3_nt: TGTGCCAGCAGTTTATCGATGGGGTTAGCAAATTCACCCCTCCACTTT

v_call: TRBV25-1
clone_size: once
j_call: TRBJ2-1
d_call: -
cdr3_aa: CASRLSRGNEQFF
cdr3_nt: TGTGCCAGCAGGTTGAGCAGGGGCAATGAGCAGTTCTTC

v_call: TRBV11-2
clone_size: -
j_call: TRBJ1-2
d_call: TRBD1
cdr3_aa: CASSLGVSGGMSYGYTF
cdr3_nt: TGTGCCAGCAGCTTAGGCGTGTCAGGGGGCATGTCCTATGGCTACACCTTC

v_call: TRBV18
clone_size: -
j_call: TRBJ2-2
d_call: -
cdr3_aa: CASSPLDSNAGELFF
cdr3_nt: TGTGCCAGCTCACCTCTGGACAGTAATGCCGGGGAGCTGTTTTTT

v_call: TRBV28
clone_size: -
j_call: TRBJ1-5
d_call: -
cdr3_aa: CASRSSNQPQHF
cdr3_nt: TGTGCCAGCAGAAGTAGCAATCAGCCCCAGCATTTT

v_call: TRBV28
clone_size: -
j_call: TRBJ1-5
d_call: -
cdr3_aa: CASSLWGTTNQPQHF
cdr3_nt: TGTGCCAGCAGTTTATGGGGGACGACTAATCAGCCCCAGCATTTT

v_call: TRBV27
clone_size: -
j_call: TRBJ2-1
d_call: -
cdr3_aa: CASSRSYNEQFF
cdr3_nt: TGTGCCAGCAGTCGCTCCTACAATGAGCAGTTCTTC

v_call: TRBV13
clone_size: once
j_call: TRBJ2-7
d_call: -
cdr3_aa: CASSPGPSSYEQYF
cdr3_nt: TGTGCCAGCAGCCCCGGCCCCAGCTCCTACGAGCAGTACTTC

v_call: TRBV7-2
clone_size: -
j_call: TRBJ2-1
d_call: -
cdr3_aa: CASSLVAVSHEQFF
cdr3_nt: TGTGCCAGCAGCTTAGTTGCCGTTAGCCATGAGCAGTTCTTC

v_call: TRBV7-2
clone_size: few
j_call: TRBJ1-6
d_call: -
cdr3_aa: CASTTTLGGSPLHF
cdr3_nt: TGTGCCAGCACAACAACATTAGGGGGATCACCCCTCCACTTT

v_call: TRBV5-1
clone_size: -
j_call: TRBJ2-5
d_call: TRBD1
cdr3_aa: CASTILGQNQETQYF
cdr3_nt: TGCGCCAGCACGATCCTGGGACAGAACCAAGAGACCCAGTACTTC

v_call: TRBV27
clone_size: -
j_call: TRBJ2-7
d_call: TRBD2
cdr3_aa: CASSLSLAGLDTSEQYF
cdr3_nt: TGTGCCAGCAGTTTATCGCTAGCGGGACTGGATACTAGCGAGCAGTACTTC

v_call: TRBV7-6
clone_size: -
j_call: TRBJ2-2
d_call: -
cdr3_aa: CASSIQGTGELFF
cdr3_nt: TGTGCCAGCAGCATTCAGGGCACCGGGGAGCTGTTTTTT

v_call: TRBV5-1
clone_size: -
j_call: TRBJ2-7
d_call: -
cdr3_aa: CASSLRSPTGLTSYEQYF
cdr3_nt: TGCGCCAGCAGCCTCAGGTCCCCAACAGGGTTAACTTCCTACGAGCAGTACTTC

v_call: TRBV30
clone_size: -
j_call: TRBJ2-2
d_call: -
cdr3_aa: CAWTTLRGGGELFF
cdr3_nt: TGTGCCTGGACCACATTAAGGGGCGGTGGGGAGCTGTTTTTT

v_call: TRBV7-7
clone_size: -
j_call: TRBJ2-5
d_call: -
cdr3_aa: CASSFSKQSGETQYF
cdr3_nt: TGTGCTAGCAGCTTCAGTAAACAGAGTGGAGAGACCCAGTACTTC

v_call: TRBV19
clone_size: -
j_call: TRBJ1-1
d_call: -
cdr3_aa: CASSINFGFTTEAFF
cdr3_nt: TGTGCCAGTAGTATAAATTTTGGCTTCACGACTGAAGCTTTCTTT

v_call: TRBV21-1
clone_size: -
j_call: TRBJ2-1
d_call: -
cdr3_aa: CASSELADNSYNEQFF
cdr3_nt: TGTGCCAGCAGCGAACTAGCGGACAACTCCTACAATGAGCAGTTCTTC

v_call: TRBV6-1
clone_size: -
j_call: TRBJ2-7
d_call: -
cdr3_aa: CASSDLSESYEQYF
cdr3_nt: TGTGCCAGCAGTGATCTGTCTGAATCCTACGAGCAGTACTTC